The entry that follows covers one T cell receptor (beta chain) sequence. Its antigen is unknown. These data come from a study of cytomegalovirus exposure and HLA in healthy donors. General study findings and limits: A later analysis showed TCR association rates differing by HLA locus, peaking at DRB1 and lowest at HLA-C. TCR beta sequences reportedly predicted most subjects' HLA-A and HLA-B alleles accurately.

Healthy people donating bone marrow made up the donors. With 60 Vbeta and 13 Jbeta primers, the PCR was carried out. The method was immunoSEQ multiplex PCR; TCRdb's version includes in-frame clones alone and lacks a portion of them. This table lists more than 30,000 clones. With 4 bases removed from V and 0 bases from J, the gap between germline ends came to 12 bases. Looked up from germline, CDR1 is MDHEN and CDR2 is SYDVKM. The CDR3 has 15 residues. The sequenced material came from PBMCs. This chain connects TRBV28 to TRBJ1-1; D gene uncertain. This receptor was identified in a man in his forties in good health and CMV-seropositive. Here the CDR3 reads CASSSPPGMNTEAFF. In DNA, the CDR3 is TGTGCCAGCAGTTCCCCCCCCGGGATGAACACTGAAGCTTTCTTT.